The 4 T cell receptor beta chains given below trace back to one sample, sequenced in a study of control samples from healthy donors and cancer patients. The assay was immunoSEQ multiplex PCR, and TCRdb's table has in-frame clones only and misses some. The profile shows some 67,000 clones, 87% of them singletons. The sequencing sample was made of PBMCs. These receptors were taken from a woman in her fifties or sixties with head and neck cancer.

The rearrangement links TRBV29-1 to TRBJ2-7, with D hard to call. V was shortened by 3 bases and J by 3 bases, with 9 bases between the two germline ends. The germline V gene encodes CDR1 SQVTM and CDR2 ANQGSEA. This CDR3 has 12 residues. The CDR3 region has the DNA TGCAGCGTTGACGGAGTAGTCTACGAGCAGTACTTC. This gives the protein CSVDGVVYEQYF.

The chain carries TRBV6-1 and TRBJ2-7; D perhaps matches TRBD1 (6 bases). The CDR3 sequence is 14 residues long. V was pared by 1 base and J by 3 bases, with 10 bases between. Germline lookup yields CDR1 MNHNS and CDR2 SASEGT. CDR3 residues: CASSEGEGGYEQYF. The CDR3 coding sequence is TGTGCCAGCAGTGAAGGGGAAGGGGGCTACGAGCAGTACTTC.

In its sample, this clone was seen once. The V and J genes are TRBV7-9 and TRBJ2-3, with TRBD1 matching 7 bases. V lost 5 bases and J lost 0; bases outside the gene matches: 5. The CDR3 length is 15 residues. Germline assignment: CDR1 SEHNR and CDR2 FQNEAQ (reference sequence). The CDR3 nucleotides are TGTGCCAGCAGCACTGGGACAGTAAGCACAGATACGCAGTATTTT. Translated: CASSTGTVSTDTQYF.

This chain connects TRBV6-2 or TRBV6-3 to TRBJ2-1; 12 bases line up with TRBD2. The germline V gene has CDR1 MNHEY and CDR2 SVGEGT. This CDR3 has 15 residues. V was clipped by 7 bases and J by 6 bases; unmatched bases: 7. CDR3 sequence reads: CASTPSTSGGNEQFF. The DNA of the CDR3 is TGTGCCAGCACCCCATCGACTAGCGGGGGCAATGAGCAGTTCTTC.